This T cell receptor beta chain stems from a study of blood T cell repertoires in COVID-19. Background on the study: The origin of the acute and convalescent COVID-19 samples was the United States, Italy and Spain. T cells, B-cell-depleted T cells, or PBMCs provided the cDNA or gDNA that served as material.

Per the original data handling: Estimates of nucleated cell counts were drawn from the amplification of reference gene primers. Repertoires were generated with immunoSEQ multiplex PCR, while TCRdb's copy carries only in-frame clones and drops some. V and J calls and clone size are those listed in that table; D and trimming were worked out from the DNA. The sample carries about 180,000 clones, 88% recorded once. The V gene lost 7 bases and the J gene lost 2 bases, with 15 bases spanning the gap. The germline V gene has CDR1 SGHRS and CDR2 YFSETQ. The CDR3 has 15 amino acids. Sequencing used peripheral blood. The V and J genes are TRBV5-1 and TRBJ2-2, with D perhaps TRBD1 (5 bases). The sequence was obtained from a woman younger than 45 with acute or convalescent COVID-19. CDR3 bases: TGCGCCAGCCATAGGGGCGACCCAAACACCGGGGAGCTGTTTTTT. Residues: CASHRGDPNTGELFF.